The entry that follows covers one T cell receptor beta chain sequence. Antigen unknown. This specimen belongs to a study of cytomegalovirus exposure and HLA in healthy donors. Overall study results and limits: A list of around 150 TCR beta chains associated with cytomegalovirus was given.

The junction had 11 bases not matched to a gene; V was cut back by 5 bases and J by 4 bases. CDR1 is PRHDT and CDR2 is FYEKMQ in the germline V gene (reference sequence). CDR3 size: 16 residues. Clones were sequenced by immunoSEQ multiplex PCR, and TCRdb holds only the in-frame ones, with some missing. The table includes about 47,000 clones, around nine tenths detected once. The receptor was derived from a man younger than 35 in good health and CMV-seronegative. The rearrangement joins TRBV13 to TRBJ2-5; 9 bases line up with TRBD1. Material for sequencing was PBMCs. The CDR3 DNA reads TGTGCCAGCAGCCTGCGGGACAGGACAGGGGCAGAGACCCAGTACTTC. It codes for CASSLRDRTGAETQYF.